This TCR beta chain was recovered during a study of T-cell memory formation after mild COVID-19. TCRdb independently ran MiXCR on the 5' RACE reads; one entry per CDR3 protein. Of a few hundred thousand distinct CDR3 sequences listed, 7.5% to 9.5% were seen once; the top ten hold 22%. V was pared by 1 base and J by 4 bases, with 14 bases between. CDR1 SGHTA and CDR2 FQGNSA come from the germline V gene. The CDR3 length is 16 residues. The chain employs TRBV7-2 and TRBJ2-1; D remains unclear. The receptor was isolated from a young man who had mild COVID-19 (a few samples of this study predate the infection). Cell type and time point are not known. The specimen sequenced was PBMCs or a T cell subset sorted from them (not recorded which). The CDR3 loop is CASSLDEGRIYNEQFF. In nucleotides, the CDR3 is TGTGCCAGCAGCTTAGATGAAGGCAGGATATACAATGAGCAGTTCTTC.